One sample yielded the 9 T cell receptor beta chains listed below, sequenced in a study of blood T cell repertoires in COVID-19. The repertoire was sequenced with immunoSEQ multiplex PCR; TCRdb's copy has only in-frame clones and lacks some. The sample consists of 20,000 to 25,000 clones, around 80% of them appearing once. Sample: peripheral blood. These receptor sequences come from a man aged 55 to 69 with active COVID-19.

This clone was observed once. The chain links TRBV6-2 or TRBV6-3 to TRBJ2-7; D may be TRBD2 (5 bases). Trimming shortened V by 2 bases and J by 4 bases, and 15 bases separated the two germline ends. The CDR3 runs to 15 residues. Germline V gene sequence: CDR1 MNHEY, CDR2 SVGEGT. The DNA for the CDR3 is TGTGCCAGCAGTTACGGCGGAGGACTCAAGTACGAGCAGTACTTC. Translation gives CASSYGGGLKYEQYF.

The chain uses TRBV5-1 and TRBJ2-5; 8 positions match TRBD1. CDR3 length: 19 residues. J gave up 4 bases and V 1 base, and 18 bases lay outside the gene matches. Germline V gene data show CDR1 as SGHRS and CDR2 as YFSETQ. The CDR3 loop is CASSLFPTETGVRAETQYF. In DNA form, the CDR3 reads TGCGCCAGCAGCTTGTTTCCTACCGAGACAGGGGTTCGTGCAGAGACCCAGTACTTC.

The table lists this clone with a few counts. This rearrangement joins TRBV24-1 to TRBJ1-5, with D perhaps TRBD1 (6 bases). Germline V gene data show CDR1 as KGHDR and CDR2 as SFDVKD. This CDR3 contains 14 residues. V dropped 9 bases and J dropped 0 bases, with 11 bases sitting between them. The CDR3 DNA sequence: TGTGCCACCGGACAGAGATATAGCAATCAGCCCCAGCATTTT. This translates into CATGQRYSNQPQHF.

This chain links TRBV18 with TRBJ2-7; 9 positions match TRBD1. The J segment lost 3 bases and the V segment lost 4 bases, leaving 7 bases of the junction unmatched. Germline assignment: CDR1 KGHSH and CDR2 LQKENI. The CDR3 has 15 residues. DNA for the CDR3: TGTGCCAGCTCACTGGGACAGGGAGAGTTCTACGAGCAGTACTTC. This encodes CASSLGQGEFYEQYF.

This clone was seen only once. The chain uses TRBV6-4 and TRBJ2-7, with 10 nucleotides matching TRBD1. The CDR3 is made up of 15 amino acids. Germline lookup yields CDR1 MRHNA and CDR2 SNTAGT. V lost 2 bases to trimming and J lost 6 bases; unmatched junction nucleotides: 7. CDR3 DNA sequence: TGTGCCAGCAGTGACGCCGGGACAGGGGACGGCGAGCAGTACTTC. It yields the protein CASSDAGTGDGEQYF.

The genes are TRBV10-3 and TRBJ1-6; D remains unclear. The V end lost 8 bases, the J end lost 5 bases, and 13 bases lay between the germline ends. In germline, CDR1 is ENHRY, CDR2 SYGVKD. This CDR3 is 14 amino acids long. The CDR3 here is CAIRPTADNSPLHF. In DNA form, the CDR3 reads TGTGCCATCCGCCCCACAGCCGATAATTCACCCCTCCACTTT.

This clone was picked up one time. The genes are TRBV7-9 and TRBJ1-1; no clear D gene. Trimming shortened V by 1 base and J by 2 bases, and 17 bases separated the two germline ends. The CDR3 consists of 17 residues. From germline, CDR1 is SEHNR and CDR2 FQNEAQ (reference sequence). The CDR3 sequence: CASSLVVRRDLNTEAFF. CDR3 nucleotide sequence: TGTGCCAGCAGCTTAGTCGTCCGCCGGGATCTCAACACTGAAGCTTTCTTT.

Only one count was recorded for this clone. The V and J genes are TRBV2 and TRBJ1-5, with TRBD1 matching 7 bases. The CDR3 loop spans 17 amino acids. V was pared by 7 bases and J by 4 bases, with 16 bases of the junction left unmatched. CDR1 is SNHLY, CDR2 FYNNEI, per germline. The CDR3 DNA reads as TGTGCCAGCACCCCGACAGGGCTAGACTCCCTTAATCAGCCCCAGCATTTT. Its protein product is CASTPTGLDSLNQPQHF. The full variable domain, its missing parts supplied by reference TRBV2 and TRBJ1-5, is EPEVTQTPSHQVTQMGQEVILRCVPISNHLYFYWYRQILGQKVEFLVSFYNNEISEKSEIFDDQFSVERPDGSNFTLKIRSTKLEDSAMYFCASTPTGLDSLNQPQHFGDGTRLSIL.

This clone was seen only once. The rearrangement uses TRBV19 and TRBJ2-1; TRBD2 aligns across 11 bases. The CDR3 runs 15 residues. Germline CDR1 LNHDA, CDR2 SQIVND (reference sequence). The V and J ends lost 4 bases and 4 bases, in that order; junction bases with no gene match: 3. The CDR3 DNA is TGTGCCAGTAGTAGGACTAGCGGGCCATACAATGAGCAGTTCTTC. It specifies CASSRTSGPYNEQFF.